Each of the 27 T cell receptor beta chains below was sequenced from the same sample in a study of blood T cell repertoires in COVID-19. The assay was immunoSEQ multiplex PCR, and TCRdb's table has in-frame clones only and misses some. The data hold some 190,000 clones, with approximately 86% observed a single time. Sample: peripheral blood. The receptors shown here come from a man aged 25 to 40 with acute or convalescent COVID-19.

This chain links TRBV11-3 with TRBJ2-5, with a weak D call TRBD2 (5 bases). Germline CDR1 and CDR2: SGHNT and YENEEA. Trimming removed 3 bases from V and 7 bases from J, with 12 bases in between. CDR3 length: 13 amino acids. The CDR3 is CASSFAQGGTQYF. The CDR3 nucleotides read TGTGCCAGCAGCTTTGCGCAAGGAGGGACCCAGTACTTC.

This sequence joins TRBV29-1 and TRBJ2-6; 9 nucleotides align to TRBD1. Trimming removed 6 bases from V and 0 bases from J; junction bases left unmatched: 6. The length of the CDR3 is 16 residues. In germline, CDR1 is SQVTM, CDR2 ANQGSEA. The CDR3, as DNA: TGCAGCGTAAGGGACAGGGTGAACTCTGGGGCCAACGTCCTGACTTTC. Translation gives CSVRDRVNSGANVLTF. The variable domain in full, with the rest retrieved from reference TRBV29-1 and TRBJ2-6, is SAVISQKPSRDICQRGTSLTIQCQVDSQVTMMFWYRQQPGQSLTLIATANQGSEATYESGFVIDKFPISRPNLTFSTLTVSNMSPEDSSIYLCSVRDRVNSGANVLTFGAGSRLTVL.

This clone was detected once. The CDR3 sequence is CATSPRDLRDTDTQYF. As DNA, the CDR3 is TGTGCCACCAGCCCGCGGGACTTGAGGGACACAGATACGCAGTATTTT. The chain couples TRBV15 to TRBJ2-3; D is perhaps TRBD2 (6 bases). The CDR3 is made up of 16 amino acids. V lost 5 bases and J lost 2, with 17 bases in between. Germline assignment: CDR1 LNHNV and CDR2 YYDKDF (reference sequence).

This clone was recorded only once. The chain combines TRBV19 with TRBJ1-3; TRBD1 aligns across 7 bases. This CDR3 comprises 15 residues. After removal of 7 bases from V and 2 bases from J, the junction contained 8 bases not matched to a gene. Germline V lookup: CDR1 LNHDA, CDR2 SQIVND (reference sequence). This CDR3 reads CASTITGAPGNTIYF. In nucleotides, the CDR3 is TGTGCCAGTACCATAACAGGGGCTCCTGGAAACACCATATATTTT.

The chain couples TRBV29-1 to TRBJ1-2, with 8 positions matching TRBD1. V shed 7 bases and J 4 bases; nucleotides not matched to a gene: 11. Germline V CDR1 and CDR2: SQVTM, ANQGSEA. The CDR3 is 14 residues long. CDR3: CSARGTGGLYGYTF. Written as DNA, the CDR3 is TGCAGCGCGCGTGGGACAGGAGGCCTCTATGGCTACACCTTC.

This clone occurred once. The chain links TRBV4-2 to TRBJ2-7; unclear D gene. V gave up 1 base and J gave up 2 bases, with 6 bases separating them. CDR1 is LGHNA and CDR2 is YNFKEQ in the germline V gene. The CDR3 runs 13 residues. In nucleotides, the CDR3 is TGTGCCAGCAGCCAAGCGGGTCCCTACGAGCAGTACTTC. Protein product: CASSQAGPYEQYF.

As to this clone: One end of the junction is discordant with germline, which a read error may explain. V gene TRBV7-9 combines with J gene TRBJ1-2, with 7 positions matching TRBD1. The CDR3 consists of 13 residues. The germline gives CDR1 SEHNR, CDR2 FQNEAQ (reference sequence). CDR3 nucleotide sequence: TGTGCCAGCAGCTTAGGAGGGCGACAGGGCATCCTCTTC. As protein: CASSLGGRQGILF.

V is TRBV7-8 and J is TRBJ1-2; tentative D call: TRBD1 (5 bases). Germline V gene data show CDR1 as SGHVS and CDR2 as FQNEAQ. CDR3 size: 14 residues. The V gene lost 0 bases and the J gene lost 8 bases, with 13 bases spanning the gap. Here the CDR3 reads CASSLAGPGLGYTF. As DNA, the CDR3 is TGTGCCAGCAGCTTAGCGGGACCGGGACTGGGCTACACCTTC.

The rearrangement joins TRBV28 to TRBJ1-2, with a weak D call TRBD1 (5 bases). CDR1 is MDHEN and CDR2 is SYDVKM in the germline V gene. CDR3 length equals 13 residues. Trimming removed 3 bases at V and 7 bases at J, with 12 bases between. The CDR3 DNA sequence: TGTGCCAGCAGTTTGGCAGGGAGGAGTGGCTACACCTTC. Amino acid sequence: CASSLAGRSGYTF.

The J gene is TRBJ2-5, the V gene TRBV6-5, with 7 bases that match TRBD1. Per the germline V gene, CDR1 is MNHEY and CDR2 is SVGAGI. This CDR3 contains 15 residues. V was pared by 2 bases and J by 1 base, with 4 bases of the junction left unmatched. The CDR3 region has the DNA TGTGCCAGCAGTTACCAGACAGGGATCCAAGAGACCCAGTACTTC. Translating gives CASSYQTGIQETQYF.

The rearrangement uses TRBV28 and TRBJ1-4; 7 positions agree with TRBD1. The V gene's germline CDR1 is MDHEN and CDR2 SYDVKM. This CDR3 region has 15 residues. In DNA form, the CDR3 reads TGTGCAGCAGTGGGACAGAGGCTCACAAGTGAAAAACTGTTTTTT. The encoded protein is CAAVGQRLTSEKLFF.

The chain combines TRBV5-1 with TRBJ1-3, with TRBD1 matching 8 bases. The ends lost 2 bases at V and 1 base at J; junction bases unmatched: 5. Per germline, CDR1 SGHRS and CDR2 YFSETQ. The CDR3 spans 16 residues. The CDR3 sequence is CASSFGTGGSGNTIYF. CDR3 sequence (DNA): TGCGCCAGCAGCTTCGGGACAGGAGGGTCTGGAAACACCATATATTTT.

The chain uses TRBV6-6 and TRBJ1-4, with TRBD1 identical over 7 bases. Unmatched junction bases numbered 8, after V lost 7 bases and J lost 6 bases. Looked up from germline, CDR1 is MNHNY and CDR2 is SVGAGI (reference sequence). The CDR3 has 14 residues. The CDR3 DNA sequence: TGTGCCAGCATACGACAGGGTCTTGATGAAAAACTGTTTTTT. Its protein product is CASIRQGLDEKLFF.

The J gene is TRBJ1-4, the V gene TRBV27, with 7 nucleotides matching TRBD1. The ends lost 5 bases at V and 7 bases at J; junction bases unmatched: 10. CDR3 size: 15 residues. CDR1 MNHEY and CDR2 SMNVEV come from the germline V gene (reference sequence). CDR3 DNA: TGTGCCAGCAGTATACTCGGGCAGGGGGGTGAAAAACTGTTTTTT. Its translation: CASSILGQGGEKLFF.

This clone occurred once. V gene TRBV5-5 combines with J gene TRBJ1-3; TRBD1 aligns across 7 bases. Germline V gene lookup returns CDR1 SGHKS and CDR2 YYEKEE (reference sequence). The CDR3 covers 16 residues. V shed 4 bases and J 0 bases; nucleotides not matched to a gene: 7. The CDR3 sequence: CASSTGTEVSGNTIYF. The CDR3 nucleotides read TGTGCCAGCAGCACCGGGACAGAGGTCTCTGGAAACACCATATATTTT.

This clone was seen only a few times. CDR3 protein: CAWSAGLGNSPLHF. CDR3 sequence (DNA): TGTGCCTGGAGTGCAGGGTTAGGAAATTCACCCCTCCACTTT. J is TRBJ1-6 and V is TRBV30; maybe TRBD1 (5 bases). This CDR3 is built from 14 residues. V was clipped by 1 base and J by 7 bases, with 11 bases between them. The V gene's germline CDR1 is GTSNPN and CDR2 SVGIG (reference sequence). Filled out from reference TRBV30 and TRBJ1-6, the complete variable domain reads SQTIHQWPATLVQPVGSPLSLECTVEGTSNPNLYWYRQAAGRGLQLLFYSVGIGQISSEVPQNLSASRPQDRQFILSSKKLLLSDSGFYLCAWSAGLGNSPLHFGNGTRLTVT.

J is TRBJ1-4 and V is TRBV30; D is perhaps TRBD1 (5 bases). Trimming removed 8 bases from V and 10 bases from J, with 20 bases in between. The CDR3 sequence is 13 residues long. Germline CDR1 reads GTSNPN; CDR2 reads SVGIG (reference sequence). The CDR3 DNA sequence: TGTGCCCGCGGGGACCTGGGGAGGGGAAAACTGTTTTTT. Protein sequence: CARGDLGRGKLFF.

This chain joins TRBV6-6 and TRBJ1-5; D not certain. Deletions cut 9 bases from V and 0 bases from J, with 6 bases between. The CDR3 runs to 12 residues. From germline, CDR1 is MNHNY and CDR2 SVGAGI (reference sequence). CDR3 residues: CASGGSNQPQHF. The CDR3 DNA sequence: TGTGCCAGTGGAGGTAGCAATCAGCCCCAGCATTTT.

In its sample, this clone was seen a few times. The J gene is TRBJ2-3, the V gene TRBV25-1, with TRBD2 matching 9 bases. The CDR3 runs to 16 residues. Germline values: CDR1 MGHDK, CDR2 SYGVNS. V trimming: 1 base; J trimming: 2 bases; junction bases outside the gene matches: 4. The CDR3 DNA reads TGTGCCAGCAGTGAATTTGAGCGGGGGGCCACAGATACGCAGTATTTT. Its protein product is CASSEFERGATDTQYF.

CDR3 region: CASSLGGANYGYTF. Written as DNA, the CDR3 is TGTGCCAGCAGTTTAGGAGGAGCTAACTATGGCTACACCTTC. The rearrangement joins TRBV28 to TRBJ1-2; no reliable D call. V was pared by 2 bases and J by 0 bases, with 7 bases between. Germline V CDR1 and CDR2: MDHEN, SYDVKM. The CDR3 is 14 residues long.

This clone was found once. The CDR3 spells CASSPVTGFNSNQPQHF. In DNA, the CDR3 is TGTGCCAGCAGTCCCGTTACAGGGTTCAATAGCAATCAGCCCCAGCATTTT. The chain employs TRBV28 and TRBJ1-5; tentative D call: TRBD1 (6 bases). This CDR3 has 17 residues. The germline V gene encodes CDR1 MDHEN and CDR2 SYDVKM. V was pared by 5 bases and J by 0 bases, with 17 bases between.

The chain has TRBV30 and TRBJ1-4; 8 positions agree with TRBD1. V shed 4 bases and J 0 bases; nucleotides not matched to a gene: 1. Germline CDR1 is GTSNPN and CDR2 is SVGIG (reference sequence). This CDR3 has 14 residues. The CDR3 nucleotides read TGTGCCTGGAACAGGGGGTCAACTAATGAAAAACTGTTTTTT. It specifies CAWNRGSTNEKLFF.

The rearrangement links TRBV28 to TRBJ2-7, with TRBD2 identical over 12 bases. The V segment lost 6 bases and the J segment 1 base; nucleotides outside the gene matches: 4. This CDR3 spans 15 amino acids. The germline V gene has CDR1 MDHEN and CDR2 SYDVKM. CDR3 loop: CASRPGTSGSYEQYF. CDR3 in DNA: TGTGCCAGCAGACCCGGGACTAGCGGGTCCTACGAGCAGTACTTC. Supplemented by reference TRBV28 and TRBJ2-7, the full variable domain reads DVKVTQSSRYLVKRTGEKVFLECVQDMDHENMFWYRQDPGLGLRLIYFSYDVKMKEKGDIPEGYSVSREKKERFSLILESASTNQTSMYLCASRPGTSGSYEQYFGPGTRLTVT.

The rearrangement joins TRBV7-8 to TRBJ2-5; perhaps TRBD2 as D (6 bases). The CDR3 length is 17 residues. The germline V gene encodes CDR1 SGHVS and CDR2 FQNEAQ. Trimming pared 2 bases from V and 5 bases from J, leaving 21 bases between. This CDR3 reads CASSLRLAGPPGETQYF. DNA of the CDR3: TGTGCCAGCAGCTTACGATTGGCGGGACCACCCGGCGAGACCCAGTACTTC.

The CDR3 DNA reads as TGTGCCAGCAGCGACGACGGACAGGGCACTGGAAACACCATATATTTT. This translates into CASSDDGQGTGNTIYF. The J gene is TRBJ1-3, the V gene TRBV9; 8 bases are a match to TRBD1. V gave up 3 bases and J gave up 2 bases; unmatched junction bases: 7. This CDR3 has 16 residues. CDR1 SGDLS and CDR2 YYNGEE come from the germline V gene.

The chain couples TRBV5-1 to TRBJ1-3, with a possible D match to TRBD1 (6 bases). Trimming took 3 bases from V and 3 from J, leaving 13 bases between them. The CDR3 is made up of 15 amino acids. The germline V gene encodes CDR1 SGHRS and CDR2 YFSETQ. The CDR3 coding sequence is TGCGCCAGCAGCTCAGGGGCTGGGGATGGAAACACCATATATTTT. The encoded protein is CASSSGAGDGNTIYF.

V is TRBV3-1 (or the pseudogene TRBV3-2) and J is TRBJ2-7, with D hard to call. V was shortened by 4 bases and J by 4 bases, with 5 bases between the two germline ends. Germline V gives CDR1 LGHDT, CDR2 YNNKEL (reference sequence). The CDR3 has 11 amino acids. This chain's CDR3 is CASSLQYEQYF. The CDR3 DNA is TGTGCCAGCAGCCTCCAGTACGAGCAGTACTTC.